This TCR beta chain was identified during a study of CD8 T cells in Susac syndrome. TEMRA cells underwent FACS enrichment and CD8+ and CD4+ T cells underwent negative isolation. Random-hexamer reverse transcription was applied to about 0.5 to 1 ug RNA. TCRdb itself ran the immunoSEQ multiplex PCR reads through MiXCR, one entry per CDR3 protein. The sample has more than 110,000 distinct CDR3 sequences, 94% seen once. This clonotype was sampled from a human donor in good health. What was sequenced was CD8+ T cells from PBMCs.

The CDR3 region has the DNA TGTGCCAGCAGCCAGACCCCCGAAAAACTGTTTTTT. It specifies CASSQTPEKLFF. V and J are TRBV7-8 and TRBJ1-4; no clear D. Trimming removed 5 bases from V and 8 bases from J, with 9 bases in between. CDR3 length equals 12 residues. Germline-derived CDR1 and CDR2 are SGHVS and FQNEAQ.